This T cell receptor beta chain comes out of a study of a mutant IDH1 vaccine in newly diagnosed glioma. About the research overall: Patients' prior therapy spanned radiotherapy, temozolomide, or both; most underwent both. The study's findings and limits: Shifts in the top peripheral T cell clonotypes seemed unrelated to pseudoprogression.

Assay used: immunoSEQ multiplex PCR; TCRdb lists only in-frame clones, some missing. Among tens of thousands of clones listed, approximately 90% were seen once. As concerns this clone: The target antigen is unknown.

This sample's time point: baseline, week 1 (first vaccination visit). Stated treatment: pre-vaccination baseline after standard-of-care therapy. The CDR3 runs to 16 residues. Trimming shortened V by 4 bases and J by 0 bases, and 15 bases separated the two germline ends. From germline, CDR1 is LGHNA and CDR2 YNFKEQ. This TCR came from a man aged 35 to 55 with glioma. This chain joins TRBV4-2 and TRBJ1-1; no definite D call. The sequencing used PBMCs, collected from a glioma patient treated with radiotherapy, temozolomide or both. The CDR3 region has the DNA TGTGCCAGCAGCCCTTCGGCTCTTCACATGAACACTGAAGCTTTCTTT. Encoded protein: CASSPSALHMNTEAFF.